Shown below are 23 T cell receptor beta chains from a single sample sequenced in a study of response to subunit inactivated influenza vaccine (dated by TCRdb to between 2017 and 2018). The library relied on RT-PCR. The sequencer listed for this sample is Illumina HiSeq 2500. TCRdb took the public reads, trimmed them with fastp at Q25, ran MiXCR for clone calling and kept in-frame beta chains. Duplicate CDR3 protein sequences are folded into a single record with the most common DNA and genes. The sample yields almost 250,000 distinct CDR3 sequences; over 9% were counted once. The ten largest make up more than 7% of the sample. The sample here was non-naive T cells sorted from PBMCs, taken 14 days before vaccination. What this sample's cell subset or site label stands for: memory T cell fraction. The receptor set was obtained from a man aged 45-65 years who received an inactivated influenza vaccine. Donor details come from another sample of the same person, matched by shared clones.

Of note for this clonotype: The conserved final phenylalanine or tryptophan is absent from the CDR3, which likely points to a read error. This chain joins TRBV29-1 and TRBJ2-1; perhaps TRBD2 as D (5 bases). The CDR3 covers 13 residues. Germline CDR1 and CDR2: SQVTM and ANQGSEA. V was cut by 3 bases and J by 9 bases, with 15 bases left in between. CDR3 loop: CSVDGSRHGEQFS. In DNA, the CDR3 is TGCAGCGTTGATGGGAGCAGACATGGTGAGCAGTTCTCC.

The chain recombines TRBV28 with TRBJ2-1; D is perhaps TRBD1 or TRBD2 (7 bases each). Trimming took 11 bases from V and 4 from J, leaving 18 bases between them. CDR1 is MDHEN, CDR2 SYDVKM, per germline. This CDR3 spans 14 amino acids. CDR3 in amino acids: CAGGQGGGYNEQFF. The CDR3 DNA is TGTGCCGGAGGGCAGGGGGGGGGTTACAATGAGCAGTTCTTC.

Only a few counts were recorded for this clonotype. The rearrangement joins TRBV28 to TRBJ2-3; possible D gene TRBD2, 6 bases. This CDR3 is 17 amino acids long. Trimming took 4 bases from V and 3 from J, leaving 20 bases between them. In germline, CDR1 is MDHEN, CDR2 SYDVKM. The CDR3 loop reads CASSSSYTGAVTDTQYF. The CDR3 DNA sequence: TGTGCCAGCAGTTCCTCCTATACGGGAGCAGTTACAGATACGCAGTATTTT. The full variable domain, rest sourced from reference TRBV28 and TRBJ2-3, is DVKVTQSSRYLVKRTGEKVFLECVQDMDHENMFWYRQDPGLGLRLIYFSYDVKMKEKGDIPEGYSVSREKKERFSLILESASTNQTSMYLCASSSSYTGAVTDTQYFGPGTRLTVL.

The CDR3 sequence is CASSRGQGFKSGELFF. CDR3 in DNA: TGTGCCAGCAGTCGTGGACAGGGTTTTAAGTCCGGGGAGCTGTTTTTT. The rearrangement links TRBV7-2 to TRBJ2-2; the match to TRBD1 covers 8 bases. With V trimmed by 6 bases and J by 6 bases, 12 bases remained unmatched. The CDR3 is made up of 16 amino acids. Germline V gene lookup returns CDR1 SGHTA and CDR2 FQGNSA.

The rearrangement links TRBV30 to TRBJ2-5; D may be TRBD1 or TRBD2 (5 bases each). Germline V lookup: CDR1 GTSNPN, CDR2 SVGIG (reference sequence). This CDR3 is built from 14 residues. Trimming pared 2 bases from V and 5 bases from J, leaving 15 bases between. Here the CDR3 reads CAWSRDRVGETQYF. Here the CDR3 DNA reads TGTGCCTGGAGTCGGGACCGCGTTGGGGAGACCCAGTACTTC.

This clonotype has a handful of counts. The rearrangement joins TRBV20-1 to TRBJ2-1; D may be TRBD1 (5 bases). The CDR3 has 13 amino acids. The germline CDR1 and CDR2 sequences are DFQATT and SNEGSKA (reference sequence). V lost 5 bases, J lost 4 bases, and 12 bases lay in between. In nucleotides, the CDR3 is TGCAGTGCTTCTGTGGGGCGATACAATGAGCAGTTCTTC. It yields the protein CSASVGRYNEQFF.

At least ten counts were recorded for this clonotype. The chain recombines TRBV5-6 with TRBJ2-1; D is perhaps TRBD2 (6 bases). Germline V lookup: CDR1 SGHDT, CDR2 YYEEEE. V gave up 4 bases and J gave up 7 bases, with 12 bases separating them. This CDR3 is built from 13 residues. The CDR3 DNA reads TGTGCCAGCAGCCGGCGGGAAGTAAATGAGCAGTTCTTC. It specifies CASSRREVNEQFF.

There are a few counts of this clonotype. The V and J genes are TRBV5-1 and TRBJ2-1; 10 bases fit TRBD2. V trimming: 4 bases; J trimming: 5 bases; junction bases outside the gene matches: 6. CDR1 SGHRS and CDR2 YFSETQ come from the germline V gene. The CDR3 sequence is 15 residues long. This CDR3 reads CASSRTSGTNNEQFF. As DNA, the CDR3 is TGCGCCAGCAGCCGAACTAGCGGGACGAACAATGAGCAGTTCTTC.

There are a few counts of this clonotype. The chain joins TRBV4-2 to TRBJ1-4; perhaps TRBD1 as D (5 bases). Per the germline V gene, CDR1 is LGHNA and CDR2 is YNFKEQ. V lost 3 bases and J 3 bases, leaving 11 bases between the germline ends. The CDR3 runs 15 residues. CDR3 sequence reads: CASSHPGGANEKLFF. CDR3 nucleotides: TGTGCCAGCAGCCACCCTGGGGGGGCTAATGAAAAACTGTTTTTT.

As for this clonotype: A read error may account for a junction end that differs from germline. The chain recombines TRBV29-1 with TRBJ2-2; D is unclear. This CDR3 region has 13 residues. CDR1 and CDR2 from the germline V gene are SQVTM and ANQGSEA. CDR3 in DNA: TGCAGCGTCCAACCGGTGATTGCCGGCGAGCTGTTTTTT. Translation gives CSVQPVIAGELFF.

This chain connects TRBV20-1 to TRBJ2-1; 9 bases line up with TRBD2. Germline assignment: CDR1 DFQATT and CDR2 SNEGSKA (reference sequence). The V and J ends lost 5 bases and 1 base, in that order; junction bases with no gene match: 6. The CDR3 length is 15 residues. The CDR3: CSALELAGSYNEQFF. The CDR3 coding sequence is TGCAGTGCTCTTGAACTAGCGGGTTCCTACAATGAGCAGTTCTTC.

This clonotype was observed a few times. This chain joins TRBV4-3 and TRBJ2-5; D remains ambiguous. Trimming left V 0 bases short and J 7 bases short, with 9 bases between. The CDR3 extends over 13 amino acids. Germline V gene data show CDR1 as LGHNA and CDR2 as YSLEER. DNA for the CDR3: TGCGCCAGCAGCCAAGACGATTGGGGGACCCAGTACTTC. Its protein is CASSQDDWGTQYF.

Worth noting for this clonotype: At one end the junction does not follow the germline gene, possibly because of a read error. The chain has TRBV20-1 and TRBJ2-7; TRBD2 matches at 7 bases. This CDR3 region has 14 residues. Looked up from germline, CDR1 is DFQATT and CDR2 is SNEGSKA (reference sequence). CDR3 nucleotide sequence: TGCAGTGCCAGAGCGGGCGGGAGTCGATCCGAGCAGTACTTC. Protein: CSARAGGSRSEQYF.

This chain links TRBV4-1 with TRBJ1-3; D ambiguous. V was clipped by 1 base and J by 0 bases, with 7 bases between them. The germline gives CDR1 MGHRA, CDR2 YSYEKL. This CDR3 is 15 amino acids long. CDR3 residues: CASSQGLISGNTIYF. CDR3 nucleotide sequence: TGCGCCAGCAGCCAAGGACTGATCTCTGGAAACACCATATATTTT.

This clonotype was counted many times. CDR3 sequence reads: CASSPREFGDEQFF. CDR3 DNA: TGTGCCAGCAGCCCCCGGGAGTTCGGGGATGAGCAGTTCTTC. The genes are TRBV12-3 or TRBV12-4 and TRBJ2-1; TRBD2 is a possible D gene (6 bases). V was trimmed by 6 bases and J by 8 bases, leaving 17 bases between them. The CDR3 sequence is 14 residues long.

The chain carries TRBV4-3 and TRBJ1-2; a possible D gene is TRBD1 (5 bases). The V gene's germline CDR1 is LGHNA and CDR2 YSLEER. This CDR3 has 16 residues. V lost 3 bases, J lost 6 bases, and 20 bases lay in between. The CDR3 DNA reads as TGCGCCAGCAGCCAGGCCTGGGGGATAGGGGTGGATGGCTACACCTTC. Its translation is CASSQAWGIGVDGYTF.

The table lists this clonotype with a few counts. The rearrangement joins TRBV9 to TRBJ2-3; either TRBD1 or TRBD2 may fit D (5 bases each). Germline V lookup: CDR1 SGDLS, CDR2 YYNGEE. There are 13 residues in the CDR3. With 6 bases removed from V and 4 bases from J, the gap between germline ends came to 12 bases. CDR3 coding DNA: TGTGCCAGCAACCGGGACCGTCCAGATACGCAGTATTTT. Encoded protein: CASNRDRPDTQYF.

This clonotype was recorded many times. This chain links TRBV6-2 or TRBV6-3 with TRBJ2-1, with D perhaps matching TRBD2 (6 bases). Germline-derived CDR1 and CDR2 are MNHEY and SVGEGT. Trimming took 11 bases from V and 9 from J, leaving 17 bases between them. The CDR3 sequence is 12 residues long. CDR3 sequence reads: CASGEIDSEQFF. CDR3 in DNA: TGTGCCTCGGGGGAGATTGATAGTGAGCAGTTCTTC.

This clonotype occurred a few times. J is TRBJ2-3 and V is TRBV5-1, with D perhaps matching TRBD1 or TRBD2 (5 bases each). There are 14 residues in the CDR3. V was pared by 4 bases and J by 2 bases, with 11 bases between. The germline V gene encodes CDR1 SGHRS and CDR2 YFSETQ. CDR3 sequence reads: CASSRDGYTDTQYF. CDR3 in DNA: TGCGCCAGCAGCAGGGACGGTTACACAGATACGCAGTATTTT.

This clonotype has just a few counts. The rearrangement links TRBV7-9 to TRBJ2-5; 13 nucleotides align to TRBD2. J was trimmed by 3 bases and V by 5 bases; bases with no gene match: 3. The CDR3 is 15 amino acids. Germline CDR1 reads SEHNR; CDR2 reads FQNEAQ (reference sequence). The CDR3 loop reads CASSRGTSGKETQYF. DNA for the CDR3: TGTGCCAGCAGCCGCGGGACTAGCGGGAAAGAGACCCAGTACTTC.

The CDR3 reads CASSGGVWTDTQYF. CDR3 in DNA: TGTGCCAGCAGCGGGGGGGTCTGGACAGATACGCAGTATTTT. The V and J genes are TRBV7-9 and TRBJ2-3, with TRBD2 identical over 7 bases. V was clipped by 5 bases and J by 3 bases; unmatched bases: 5. Per the germline V gene, CDR1 is SEHNR and CDR2 is FQNEAQ (reference sequence). This CDR3 spans 14 amino acids.

Only one count was recorded for this clonotype. The genes are TRBV7-6 and TRBJ2-2, with TRBD2 identical over 8 bases. The V gene end was trimmed by 5 bases and the J gene end by 0 bases; junction bases not matched to a gene: 8. This CDR3 comprises 17 residues. Germline-derived CDR1 and CDR2 are SGHVS and FNYEAQ. The CDR3 region is CASSPTAGGANTGELFF. The CDR3 DNA follows: TGTGCCAGCAGCCCAACGGCGGGGGGCGCGAACACCGGGGAGCTGTTTTTT. The full variable domain, with the rest looked up from reference TRBV7-6 and TRBJ2-2, is GAGVSQSPRYKVTKRGQDVALRCDPISGHVSLYWYRQALGQGPEFLTYFNYEAQQDKSGLPNDRFSAERPEGSISTLTIQRTEQRDSAMYRCASSPTAGGANTGELFFGEGSRLTVL.

This rearrangement joins TRBV7-9 to TRBJ2-5, with D uncertain. The germline V gene encodes CDR1 SEHNR and CDR2 FQNEAQ (reference sequence). This CDR3 has 11 amino acids. Trimming removed 5 bases at V and 4 bases at J, with 5 bases between. The CDR3 loop reads CASSRAETQYF. DNA for the CDR3: TGTGCCAGCAGCAGAGCAGAGACCCAGTACTTC.